This T cell receptor (beta chain) was identified in a study of T cell changes during pregnancy in multiple sclerosis. Using immunoSEQ multiplex PCR, the repertoire was profiled, and TCRdb retains in-frame clones only, with some absent. The table shows about 40,000 clones, with 92% occurring only once. The CDR3 runs to 16 residues. The V and J ends lost 7 bases and 3 bases, in that order; junction bases with no gene match: 9. Germline V gives CDR1 SEHNR, CDR2 FQNEAQ (reference sequence). The receptor was isolated from a female donor with multiple sclerosis, enrolled in a pregnancy study. The chain links TRBV7-9 to TRBJ2-2, with 9 bases aligning to TRBD1. The sample consisted of CD4+ T cells from peripheral blood mononuclear cells, taken in the third trimester of pregnancy. DNA of the CDR3: TGTGCCAGCATAAAATCCGGGACAGGGTACACCGGGGAGCTGTTTTTT. This sequence encodes CASIKSGTGYTGELFF.